This TCR beta chain was sequenced in a study of blood T cell repertoires in COVID-19. Study information: Samples taken during acute and convalescent COVID-19 were collected in the United States, Italy and Spain. PBMCs, B-cell-depleted T cells, or T cells provided the cDNA or gDNA that made up the material.

The data were produced by immunoSEQ multiplex PCR, yet TCRdb's version contains in-frame clones alone and is incomplete. The sample records just over 650,000 clones, 85% to 90% being singletons. This CDR3 is 16 amino acids long. Trimming took 3 bases from V and 4 from J; bases not matched to a gene: 8. The germline gives CDR1 SGDLS, CDR2 YYNGEE. The chain is built from TRBV9 and TRBJ1-5, with 9 bases fitting TRBD1. The sample taken for sequencing was peripheral blood. The sequence was obtained from a woman aged 18-30 years with acute or convalescent COVID-19. CDR3 DNA: TGTGCCAGCAGCGAGGGACAGGGTTTAGGGAATCAGCCCCAGCATTTT. Translated: CASSEGQGLGNQPQHF. Using reference TRBV9 and TRBJ1-5 for the parts outside the CDR3, the full variable domain is DSGVTQTPKHLITATGQRVTLRCSPRSGDLSVYWYQQSLDQGLQFLIQYYNGEERAKGNILERFSAQQFPDLHSELNLSSLELGDSALYFCASSEGQGLGNQPQHFGDGTRLSIL.